This T cell receptor (beta chain) was sequenced for a study of T cells in Graves' hyperthyroidism and ophthalmopathy. Notes on the study in general: Separation of ophthalmopathy from stable hyperthyroidism was achieved by a 13 V-J model. Blood also contained most expanded thyroid clonotypes above 0.001. Ophthalmopathy was predicted by the model a median of around 5.9 months ahead of onset.

Amplified TCR beta CDR3 regions came from RNA transcripts. TCR CDR3 regions were first amplified by RT-PCR with HTBI primers. TCRdb used MiXCR to reprocess the multiplex PCR reads, holding one entry per CDR3 protein. The sample lists 650,000 to 800,000 distinct CDR3 sequences, about 45% seen once, with about 7.2% in the top ten. Remarks on this clonotype: Its specificity is unknown. A much larger clone differs from this one at a single base, so this may be a read error.

The V gene lost 3 bases and the J gene lost 1 base, with 3 bases spanning the gap. The CDR3 spans 12 residues. CDR1 MNHNS and CDR2 SASEGT come from the germline V gene. Clinical symptoms, serum thyroxine and TRAb, thyroid ultrasound and orbital computed tomography together formed the diagnostic basis. Source material: peripheral blood or thyroid tissue (not recorded which). This receptor was identified in an adult man with Graves' disease, either hyperthyroidism or ophthalmopathy (not recorded which). This chain links TRBV6-1 with TRBJ1-2; no firm D call. The CDR3 here is CASSEDNYGYTF. In DNA form, the CDR3 reads TGTGCCAGCAGTGAGGATAACTATGGCTACACCTTC.